This TCR beta chain was documented in a study of T cell changes during pregnancy in multiple sclerosis. The CDR3 consists of 14 residues. V was cut by 4 bases and J by 2 bases, with 9 bases left in between. In germline, CDR1 is SGHDT, CDR2 YYEEEE. Sequenced by immunoSEQ multiplex PCR; TCRdb stores in-frame clones only, minus some. In the table there are 40,000 or so clones, around 90% of which are singletons. This clonotype was sampled from a female donor in good health, enrolled as a control in a pregnancy study. Sequencing used CD4+ T cells from peripheral blood mononuclear cells, obtained after pregnancy. The chain uses TRBV5-6 and TRBJ1-4; D is perhaps TRBD1 (6 bases). The CDR3 coding sequence is TGTGCCAGCAGCAACGACAGGACTAATGAAAAACTGTTTTTT. Translated, it gives CASSNDRTNEKLFF.